This record covers a single T cell receptor (beta chain). The sample comes from a study of T-cell reconstitution after alpha-beta-depleted transplantation in children. Trimming shortened V by 4 bases and J by 6 bases, and 15 bases separated the two germline ends. The CDR3 totals 13 residues. Germline V gene sequence: CDR1 DFQATT, CDR2 SNEGSKA (reference sequence). A TCRbeta library incorporating unique molecular identifiers was prepared. MiXCR was run by TCRdb on the PCR reads, yielding one entry per CDR3 protein. The repertoire holds 380,000 or so distinct CDR3 sequences, with about an eighth as singletons.

The V gene is TRBV20-1, the J gene TRBJ2-5, with no clear D. The specimen was PBMCs, collected from the stem cell graft. This TCR was sampled from a human donor who donated a stem cell graft to a child with Fanconi anemia. Here the CDR3 DNA reads TGCAGTGCTACCTCCCCGGACGGAAAGACCCAGTACTTC. Its protein is CSATSPDGKTQYF.